One and the same sample provided the 25 T cell receptor beta chains below, sequenced in a study of response to subunit inactivated influenza vaccine. TCRdb re-called the RT-PCR reads through MiXCR, storing one row per CDR3 protein. The sample consists of under 500,000 distinct CDR3 sequences, about 10% of them appearing once. The sample was PBMCs from blood, taken 35 to 45 days after vaccination. Receptors were obtained from a man aged 45-60 years who received an inactivated influenza vaccine.

This clonotype occurred a few times. The chain links TRBV7-2 to TRBJ2-7; tentative D call: TRBD2 (7 bases). The CDR3 is made up of 15 amino acids. Germline lookup yields CDR1 SGHTA and CDR2 FQGNSA. V lost 8 bases and J lost 0, with 17 bases in between. In DNA, the CDR3 is TGTGCCAGCTTTAAGGGGGGGGGGAGCTCCTACGAGCAGTACTTC. Its translation is CASFKGGGSSYEQYF.

The sample holds many counts of this clonotype. The chain couples TRBV5-1 to TRBJ2-7, with D possibly matching TRBD2 (5 bases). V lost 0 bases and J lost 3, with 10 bases in between. This CDR3 is 14 amino acids long. Germline V CDR1 and CDR2: SGHRS, YFSETQ. The CDR3 here is CASSLVSRDYEQYF. In DNA form, the CDR3 reads TGCGCCAGCAGCTTGGTATCGAGGGACTACGAGCAGTACTTC.

The rearrangement joins TRBV20-1 to TRBJ2-1; 7 positions agree with TRBD1. The junction had 6 bases not matched to a gene; V was cut back by 3 bases and J by 10 bases. The CDR3 consists of 12 residues. The germline CDR1 and CDR2 sequences are DFQATT and SNEGSKA (reference sequence). The CDR3 loop is CSASSRQGEQFF. Here the CDR3 DNA reads TGCAGTGCTAGCAGCCGACAGGGCGAGCAGTTCTTC.

The V call is TRBV25-1, the J call TRBJ2-7; 9 bases line up with TRBD2. Unmatched junction bases numbered 7, after V lost 2 bases and J lost 5 bases. CDR1 and CDR2 (germline): MGHDK, SYGVNS. CDR3 length: 15 amino acids. In DNA, the CDR3 is TGTGCCAGCAGTGAACCGGGACTAGCTAAACACGAGCAGTACTTC. Translating gives CASSEPGLAKHEQYF.

The rearrangement joins TRBV5-1 to TRBJ2-1; TRBD2 might be the D (6 bases). Trimming took 4 bases from V and 5 from J, leaving 19 bases between them. This CDR3 comprises 16 residues. Germline CDR1 is SGHRS and CDR2 is YFSETQ. The CDR3 region is CASSPGLLGSDNEQFF. The CDR3 nucleotides read TGCGCCAGCAGCCCGGGACTTCTTGGTTCGGACAATGAGCAGTTCTTC. Supplemented by reference TRBV5-1 and TRBJ2-1, the full variable domain reads KAGVTQTPRYLIKTRGQQVTLSCSPISGHRSVSWYQQTPGQGLQFLFEYFSETQRNKGNFPGRFSGRQFSNSRSEMNVSTLELGDSALYLCASSPGLLGSDNEQFFGPGTRLTVL.

This chain joins TRBV6-1 and TRBJ2-7, with TRBD1 identical over 7 bases. Losses at the gene ends were 1 base for V and 9 bases for J; bases not matched to a gene: 18. CDR1 is MNHNS, CDR2 SASEGT, per germline. The CDR3 loop spans 17 amino acids. The CDR3, as DNA: TGTGCCAGCAGTGAAGATCCCAGGGAAAGGGGGCGACAAGGGCAGTACTTC. Translating it yields CASSEDPRERGRQGQYF.

The gene calls are TRBV11-1 and TRBJ2-1; 8 bases match TRBD2. Trimming removed 4 bases from V and 8 bases from J; junction bases left unmatched: 10. CDR1 and CDR2 from the germline V gene are SGHAT and FQDESV (reference sequence). This CDR3 region has 15 residues. CDR3 in DNA: TGTGCCAGCAGCTCAGCGGGAGATTTGGGATATGAGCAGTTCTTC. Protein product: CASSSAGDLGYEQFF.

This chain uses TRBV12-3 or TRBV12-4 with TRBJ2-1, with 7 bases that match TRBD1. V was clipped by 7 bases and J by 2 bases; unmatched bases: 5. The CDR3 consists of 14 residues. CDR3 in amino acids: CASTEGAAYNEQFF. The CDR3 region has the DNA TGTGCCAGCACCGAGGGGGCAGCCTACAATGAGCAGTTCTTC.

This clonotype was seen ten or more times. The chain recombines TRBV2 with TRBJ2-7; 10 bases agree with TRBD1. The V gene end was trimmed by 8 bases and the J gene end by 3 bases; junction bases not matched to a gene: 10. Germline V gene lookup returns CDR1 SNHLY and CDR2 FYNNEI. The CDR3 spans 15 residues. CDR3 in DNA: TGTGCCAGCGACCCCGGGACAGGGGCCATCTACGAGCAGTACTTC. Protein product: CASDPGTGAIYEQYF.

This clonotype was picked up a small number of times. J is TRBJ2-2 and V is TRBV24-1, with 8 bases aligning to TRBD1. The V gene end was trimmed by 12 bases and the J gene end by 6 bases; junction bases not matched to a gene: 14. The CDR3 loop spans 15 amino acids. Germline values: CDR1 KGHDR, CDR2 SFDVKD. CDR3 coding DNA: TGTGCCGCCCCCGTCCGAGCAGGGGGCCCCGGGGAGCTGTTTTTT. Translated: CAAPVRAGGPGELFF.

The rearrangement joins TRBV20-1 to TRBJ2-1; maybe TRBD2 (5 bases). Trimming took 6 bases from V and 9 from J, leaving 15 bases between them. This CDR3 is 12 amino acids long. The germline V gene has CDR1 DFQATT and CDR2 SNEGSKA (reference sequence). This CDR3 is CSALGGAAEQFF. The DNA of the CDR3 is TGCAGTGCCCTAGGAGGAGCGGCTGAGCAGTTCTTC.

The chain employs TRBV5-6 and TRBJ2-1; tentative D call: TRBD2 (6 bases). Germline CDR1 reads SGHDT; CDR2 reads YYEEEE. The CDR3 spans 14 residues. Trimming pared 2 bases from V and 9 bases from J, leaving 15 bases between. The CDR3 bases are TGTGCCAGCAGCTTCGACCTGACCGGGGGTGAGCAGTTCTTC. It yields the protein CASSFDLTGGEQFF.

This clonotype was picked up a small number of times. The V gene is TRBV5-6, the J gene TRBJ2-5, with D perhaps matching TRBD1 (6 bases). Trimming took 4 bases from V and 9 from J, leaving 10 bases between them. Germline CDR1 SGHDT, CDR2 YYEEEE. This CDR3 is built from 11 residues. CDR3 nucleotides: TGTGCCAGCAGCCTAGAGGGGGCCCAGTACTTC. It encodes CASSLEGAQYF. Complete variable domain (other parts from reference TRBV5-6 and TRBJ2-5): DAGVTQSPTHLIKTRGQQVTLRCSPKSGHDTVSWYQQALGQGPQFIFQYYEEEERQRGNFPDRFSGHQFPNYSSELNVNALLLGDSALYLCASSLEGAQYFGPGTRLLVL.

The rearrangement joins TRBV4-3 to TRBJ2-1; TRBD1 aligns across 8 bases. The CDR3 has 15 residues. J was trimmed by 10 bases and V by 0 bases; bases with no gene match: 8. CDR1 is LGHNA and CDR2 is YSLEER in the germline V gene. CDR3: CASSQDRGQLWEQFF. CDR3 bases: TGCGCCAGCAGCCAAGACAGGGGGCAACTTTGGGAGCAGTTCTTC.

This clonotype was detected only a few times. This chain connects TRBV5-1 to TRBJ2-3; 9 positions match TRBD1. Germline CDR1 reads SGHRS; CDR2 reads YFSETQ. Trimming at V came to 4 bases and at J to 4 bases, leaving 7 bases not matched to a gene. This CDR3 contains 15 residues. The CDR3 DNA reads TGCGCCAGCAGCCAGGCGGGACAGGGCGCAGATACGCAGTATTTT. Translation gives CASSQAGQGADTQYF.

This clonotype turned up a few times. The gene calls are TRBV20-1 and TRBJ2-2; D remains unclear. Trimming stripped 6 bases from V and 0 bases from J, with 8 bases between. This CDR3 is built from 13 residues. Germline-derived CDR1 and CDR2 are DFQATT and SNEGSKA (reference sequence). DNA for the CDR3: TGCAGTGCCTGGACCGCGAACACCGGGGAGCTGTTTTTT. It translates to CSAWTANTGELFF.

This clonotype was detected many times. J is TRBJ2-1 and V is TRBV20-1, with unresolved D. Per germline, CDR1 DFQATT and CDR2 SNEGSKA (reference sequence). V lost 0 bases to trimming and J lost 5 bases, with 17 bases between them. The CDR3 has 16 residues. The CDR3 sequence is CSAREPRTLYNNEQFF. The CDR3 nucleotides read TGCAGTGCTAGAGAGCCTAGGACCCTTTACAACAATGAGCAGTTCTTC.

This clonotype was observed a handful of times. The J gene is TRBJ2-7, the V gene TRBV29-1; D unclear. V was pared by 6 bases and J by 0 bases, with 15 bases between. The CDR3 consists of 14 residues. Germline V gene data show CDR1 as SQVTM and CDR2 as ANQGSEA. CDR3 coding DNA: TGCAGCGTCAGGACCCTACAAACCTCCTACGAGCAGTACTTC. Protein product: CSVRTLQTSYEQYF.

The chain uses TRBV5-1 and TRBJ2-6; weak D call: TRBD1 (5 bases). Trimming took off 0 bases at V and 1 base at J, with 5 bases between the two ends. The V gene's germline CDR1 is SGHRS and CDR2 YFSETQ. The CDR3 consists of 15 residues. The CDR3 DNA follows: TGCGCCAGCAGCTTGGGACAGTCTGGGGCCAACGTCCTGACTTTC. Translated, it gives CASSLGQSGANVLTF.

Ten or more counts support this clonotype. The chain recombines TRBV6-5 with TRBJ2-5, with D unresolved. There are 13 residues in the CDR3. Germline CDR1 MNHEY, CDR2 SVGAGI. Trimming pared 4 bases from V and 6 bases from J, leaving 12 bases between. CDR3 sequence: CASSSSGVQTQYF. DNA of the CDR3: TGTGCCAGCAGTTCCAGTGGGGTACAGACCCAGTACTTC.

This clonotype was seen many times. V usage is TRBV29-1 and J usage is TRBJ2-1; no definite D call. V gave up 5 bases and J gave up 8 bases, with 16 bases separating them. The CDR3 length is 13 residues. CDR1 is SQVTM and CDR2 is ANQGSEA in the germline V gene. The CDR3 coding sequence is TGCAGCGTTCTTTGGCTAACCTCGGATGAGCAGTTCTTC. Encoded protein: CSVLWLTSDEQFF.

The rearrangement joins TRBV28 to TRBJ2-2; the D gene is possibly TRBD1 (6 bases). CDR1 is MDHEN and CDR2 is SYDVKM in the germline V gene. Trimming pared 6 bases from V and 2 bases from J, leaving 19 bases between. CDR3 length: 17 residues. DNA for the CDR3: TGTGCCAGCAGCCGTGGCTCCGGGACATTTAACACCGGGGAGCTGTTTTTT. Translating it yields CASSRGSGTFNTGELFF.

This clonotype has only a few counts. This sequence joins TRBV5-1 and TRBJ2-5; 10 bases fit TRBD2. The CDR3 loop spans 18 amino acids. Trimming took 4 bases from V and 2 from J; bases not matched to a gene: 14. From germline, CDR1 is SGHRS and CDR2 YFSETQ. The CDR3 loop is CASSPPRASGGLQETQYF. As DNA, the CDR3 is TGCGCCAGCAGCCCCCCGAGGGCTAGCGGGGGCCTTCAAGAGACCCAGTACTTC.

This chain links TRBV7-2 with TRBJ1-5, with D unresolved. The CDR3 loop spans 15 amino acids. V lost 3 bases and J 3 bases, leaving 12 bases between the germline ends. Germline CDR1 SGHTA, CDR2 FQGNSA. CDR3 residues: CASSFRSGNNQPQHF. DNA of the CDR3: TGTGCCAGCAGCTTCCGGTCGGGTAACAATCAGCCCCAGCATTTT.

Of note for this clonotype: A much larger clone differs from this one at a single base, so this may be a read error. The V and J genes are TRBV7-2 and TRBJ2-7; D may be TRBD1 (6 bases). Germline values: CDR1 SGHTA, CDR2 FQGNSA. The CDR3 sequence is 13 residues long. The chain's CDR3 is CAISRTASYEQYF. CDR3 DNA sequence: TGTGCCATCAGCAGGACAGCCTCCTACGAGCAGTACTTC.